This T cell receptor (beta chain) came from a study of blood T cell repertoires in COVID-19. Across the whole study: The samples span acute and convalescent COVID-19 from the United States, Italy and Spain. The analysed material was cDNA or gDNA that came from T cells, B-cell-depleted T cells, or PBMCs.

This CDR3 region has 14 residues. Trimming removed 0 bases from V and 9 bases from J; junction bases left unmatched: 3. CDR1 GTSNPN and CDR2 SVGIG come from the germline V gene (reference sequence). The method was immunoSEQ multiplex PCR; TCRdb's version includes in-frame clones alone and lacks a portion of them. The data contain 150,000 or so clones, roughly 90% of them singletons. Source material: peripheral blood. The genes are TRBV30 and TRBJ1-6; 9 bases agree with TRBD1. The source of this sequence is a man aged 55 to 70 with active or convalescent COVID-19. The CDR3 DNA follows: TGTGCCTGGAGTGTACGGGACAGGGCTTCACCCCTCCACTTT. This encodes CAWSVRDRASPLHF.